Each of the 25 T cell receptor beta chains below was sequenced from the same sample in a study of cytomegalovirus exposure and HLA in healthy donors. Primers for the PCR totalled 60 Vbeta and 13 Jbeta. Sequencing used immunoSEQ multiplex PCR; TCRdb keeps in-frame clones, though not all of them. This table has over 200,000 clones, around 89% appearing once. Sequences were obtained from PBMCs. The receptors derive from a woman younger than 35 in good health and CMV-seronegative.

CDR3 residues: CASTQGVYEQYF. DNA for the CDR3: TGTGCCAGCACCCAGGGGGTCTACGAGCAGTACTTC. The chain couples TRBV2 to TRBJ2-7; 7 bases map to TRBD1. The ends lost 7 bases at V and 3 bases at J; junction bases unmatched: 3. There are 12 residues in the CDR3. Germline CDR1 and CDR2: SNHLY and FYNNEI.

The J gene is TRBJ2-7, the V gene TRBV29-1; D is unclear. CDR1 is SQVTM, CDR2 ANQGSEA, per germline. Trimming left V 3 bases short and J 6 bases short, with 6 bases between. The CDR3 has 10 residues. The DNA of the CDR3 is TGCAGCGTTGACAGTGGCGAGCAGTACTTC. Its protein is CSVDSGEQYF.

V usage is TRBV5-1 and J usage is TRBJ1-4; D call uncertain. CDR1 and CDR2 from the germline V gene are SGHRS and YFSETQ. V lost 0 bases and J lost 4, with 10 bases in between. This CDR3 comprises 15 residues. For the CDR3, the DNA is TGCGCCAGCAGCTTGGCCGGAGAGAATAATGAAAAACTGTTTTTT. Its protein product is CASSLAGENNEKLFF.

J is TRBJ1-3 and V is TRBV19; D is unresolved. The V gene's germline CDR1 is LNHDA and CDR2 SQIVND (reference sequence). The CDR3 sequence is 16 residues long. The V gene lost 7 bases and the J gene lost 0 bases, with 16 bases spanning the gap. Here the CDR3 reads CASKPPGTLSGNTIYF. For the CDR3, the DNA is TGTGCCAGTAAGCCCCCAGGTACTCTCTCTGGAAACACCATATATTTT.

This chain connects TRBV7-9 to TRBJ2-1; 12 bases are a match to TRBD2. Germline CDR1 reads SEHNR; CDR2 reads FQNEAQ (reference sequence). V lost 1 base and J lost 4; bases outside the gene matches: 11. The length of the CDR3 is 19 residues. The CDR3 nucleotides are TGTGCCAGCAGCTTAGGATTGGGGGGGACTAGCGGGCATTACAATGAGCAGTTCTTC. This sequence encodes CASSLGLGGTSGHYNEQFF.

This clone appeared a single time. V usage is TRBV30 and J usage is TRBJ2-3, with 7 positions matching TRBD2. Looked up from germline, CDR1 is GTSNPN and CDR2 is SVGIG (reference sequence). There are 14 residues in the CDR3. Trimming cost V 8 bases and J 0 bases; bases outside gene matches: 8. CDR3 in amino acids: CAGKRGQSTDTQYF. The DNA of the CDR3 is TGTGCCGGGAAGCGGGGCCAGAGCACAGATACGCAGTATTTT.

This rearrangement joins TRBV5-1 to TRBJ1-2, with D possibly being TRBD1 (5 bases). This CDR3 region has 14 residues. V shed 0 bases and J shed 1 base, with 7 bases lying between them. Germline CDR1 is SGHRS and CDR2 is YFSETQ. The CDR3 loop reads CASSLGQINYGYTF. In nucleotides, the CDR3 is TGCGCCAGCAGCTTGGGACAGATTAACTATGGCTACACCTTC. Filled out from reference TRBV5-1 and TRBJ1-2, the complete variable domain reads KAGVTQTPRYLIKTRGQQVTLSCSPISGHRSVSWYQQTPGQGLQFLFEYFSETQRNKGNFPGRFSGRQFSNSRSEMNVSTLELGDSALYLCASSLGQINYGYTFGSGTRLTVV.

This clone has a single count. The chain employs TRBV5-8 and TRBJ1-5; the match to TRBD1 covers 8 bases. Germline V lookup: CDR1 SGHTS, CDR2 YDEGEE. J lost 6 bases, V lost 3 bases, and 5 bases had no gene match. The CDR3 loop spans 14 amino acids. The CDR3 sequence: CASSWGQAGQPQHF. The CDR3 nucleotides are TGTGCCAGCAGCTGGGGACAGGCGGGTCAGCCCCAGCATTTT.

This clone was seen a few times. This chain joins TRBV5-1 and TRBJ2-7; D is unresolved. Germline loops: CDR1 SGHRS, CDR2 YFSETQ. Trimming cost V 0 bases and J 6 bases, with 13 bases left between them. This CDR3 has 14 amino acids. This CDR3 is CASSLGQPRREQYF. The DNA for the CDR3 is TGCGCCAGCAGCTTGGGGCAACCCCGTCGCGAGCAGTACTTC. Together with reference TRBV5-1 and TRBJ2-7, the CDR3 gives the full variable domain: KAGVTQTPRYLIKTRGQQVTLSCSPISGHRSVSWYQQTPGQGLQFLFEYFSETQRNKGNFPGRFSGRQFSNSRSEMNVSTLELGDSALYLCASSLGQPRREQYFGPGTRLTVT.

The genes are TRBV11-2 and TRBJ1-4, with D unclear. V lost 5 bases and J 3 bases, leaving 7 bases between the germline ends. Germline CDR1 SGHAT, CDR2 FQNNGV. This CDR3 contains 13 residues. DNA for the CDR3: TGTGCCAGCAGCCTTCCCTCTAATGAAAAACTGTTTTTT. Amino acids: CASSLPSNEKLFF.

The rearrangement links TRBV5-1 to TRBJ2-4; D uncertain. This CDR3 has 13 residues. Looked up from germline, CDR1 is SGHRS and CDR2 is YFSETQ. The V gene lost 1 base and the J gene lost 9 bases, with 11 bases spanning the gap. The CDR3 coding sequence is TGCGCCAGCAGCTTGTTTGAGAGGTCCATTCAGTACTTC. This gives the protein CASSLFERSIQYF.

The chain recombines TRBV11-3 with TRBJ1-5; D remains unclear. The germline V and J ends were trimmed by 1 base and 1 base, with 2 bases remaining between them. Germline V lookup: CDR1 SGHNT, CDR2 YENEEA. This CDR3 has 13 residues. The CDR3 DNA follows: TGTGCCAGCAGCTTAGTAAGCAATCAGCCCCAGCATTTT. This encodes CASSLVSNQPQHF.

This chain uses TRBV4-3 with TRBJ2-3; D possibly corresponds to TRBD2 (6 bases). In germline, CDR1 is LGHNA, CDR2 YSLEER. The CDR3 consists of 12 residues. V lost 10 bases and J lost 0, with 8 bases in between. The CDR3 sequence: CATRGSTDTQYF. The CDR3, as DNA: TGCGCCACCCGGGGGAGCACAGATACGCAGTATTTT.

V is TRBV9 and J is TRBJ2-7; 7 bases are a match to TRBD2. This CDR3 region has 14 residues. The V gene's germline CDR1 is SGDLS and CDR2 YYNGEE. V was clipped by 0 bases and J by 4 bases; unmatched bases: 4. The CDR3 sequence is CASSVGGEGYEQYF. The CDR3 nucleotides read TGTGCCAGCAGCGTAGGCGGGGAGGGATACGAGCAGTACTTC.

This chain uses TRBV15 with TRBJ1-2; 11 nucleotides align to TRBD1. The ends lost 5 bases at V and 8 bases at J; junction bases unmatched: 13. The CDR3 length is 16 residues. Germline V gene lookup returns CDR1 LNHNV and CDR2 YYDKDF (reference sequence). CDR3 DNA sequence: TGTGCCACCAGCGGACACCGGACAGGGGGCGTAAAAGGCTACACCTTC. Protein sequence: CATSGHRTGGVKGYTF.

The J gene is TRBJ2-5, the V gene TRBV11-2; D gene ambiguous. The CDR3 runs 18 residues. Germline lookup yields CDR1 SGHAT and CDR2 FQNNGV. Trimming removed 3 bases from V and 4 bases from J, with 24 bases in between. The CDR3 is CASSLSAPSSLGGETQYF. CDR3 coding DNA: TGTGCCAGCAGCTTGTCCGCCCCTTCGTCTCTCGGTGGAGAGACCCAGTACTTC.

This chain connects TRBV7-9 to TRBJ2-1; unclear D gene. V was trimmed by 5 bases and J by 9 bases, leaving 14 bases between them. The CDR3 is 13 residues long. Germline lookup yields CDR1 SEHNR and CDR2 FQNEAQ (reference sequence). CDR3 DNA sequence: TGTGCCAGCAGCAATCGACTTGTGAGTGAGCAGTTCTTC. Encoded protein: CASSNRLVSEQFF.

J is TRBJ2-2 and V is TRBV2; 9 bases are shared with TRBD2. The CDR3 consists of 15 residues. Germline lookup yields CDR1 SNHLY and CDR2 FYNNEI. Trimming cost V 7 bases and J 5 bases; bases outside gene matches: 8. This CDR3 is CASMRIAGATGELFF. CDR3 in DNA: TGTGCCAGCATGAGGATAGCGGGGGCGACCGGGGAGCTGTTTTTT.

V gene TRBV7-6 combines with J gene TRBJ2-4; possibly TRBD1 for D (7 bases). Germline V gene data show CDR1 as SGHVS and CDR2 as FNYEAQ. CDR3 length: 16 amino acids. The V and J ends lost 1 base and 3 bases respectively, with 13 bases between them. This CDR3 reads CASSLGRGPGKNIQYF. The CDR3 DNA sequence: TGTGCCAGCAGCTTAGGGAGGGGGCCGGGCAAAAACATTCAGTACTTC. Full variable domain (missing parts from reference TRBV7-6 and TRBJ2-4): GAGVSQSPRYKVTKRGQDVALRCDPISGHVSLYWYRQALGQGPEFLTYFNYEAQQDKSGLPNDRFSAERPEGSISTLTIQRTEQRDSAMYRCASSLGRGPGKNIQYFGAGTRLSVL.

The chain combines TRBV10-3 with TRBJ1-5; D is unresolved. This CDR3 has 14 amino acids. From germline, CDR1 is ENHRY and CDR2 SYGVKD. V dropped 5 bases and J dropped 3 bases, with 11 bases sitting between them. This CDR3 is CAISREGNNQPQHF. CDR3 nucleotides: TGTGCCATCAGTAGAGAGGGTAACAATCAGCCCCAGCATTTT.

V and J are TRBV7-9 and TRBJ2-1; 7 bases agree with TRBD1. Germline V CDR1 and CDR2: SEHNR, FQNEAQ (reference sequence). J was trimmed by 4 bases and V by 1 base; bases with no gene match: 7. The CDR3 sequence is 16 residues long. CDR3 bases: TGTGCCAGCAGCTTAGTTGGGGACAGATTATACAATGAGCAGTTCTTC. Amino acid sequence: CASSLVGDRLYNEQFF.

The chain combines TRBV29-1 with TRBJ2-1; weak D call: TRBD1 (6 bases). The CDR3 has 11 amino acids. Trimming took off 5 bases at V and 8 bases at J, with 10 bases between the two ends. The germline CDR1 and CDR2 sequences are SQVTM and ANQGSEA. The CDR3 region has the DNA TGCAGCGTTTACAGGGTCTATGAGCAGTTCTTC. Translated: CSVYRVYEQFF.

This rearrangement joins TRBV27 to TRBJ2-7; 9 nucleotides match TRBD1. CDR3 size: 16 residues. Looked up from germline, CDR1 is MNHEY and CDR2 is SMNVEV (reference sequence). V gave up 4 bases and J gave up 5 bases; unmatched junction bases: 12. The CDR3 reads CASSSLLGTGRHEQYF. CDR3 DNA: TGTGCCAGCAGTTCACTACTCGGGACAGGGAGGCACGAGCAGTACTTC.

This clone was counted a few times. V and J are TRBV6-5 and TRBJ1-1; no clear D gene. The CDR3 runs 14 residues. In germline, CDR1 is MNHEY, CDR2 SVGAGI. The V and J ends lost 4 bases and 0 bases respectively, with 9 bases between them. The CDR3 DNA reads as TGTGCCAGCAGTTCGTTCGGTATGAACACTGAAGCTTTCTTT. Protein product: CASSSFGMNTEAFF.

The V and J genes are TRBV5-1 and TRBJ2-5, with 8 positions matching TRBD2. The J call may be mistaken, given a closer DNA end match to TRBJ2-7. Germline V gene lookup returns CDR1 SGHRS and CDR2 YFSETQ. The CDR3 extends over 15 amino acids. The CDR3 sequence: CASSSLTSATYEQYF. For the CDR3, the DNA is TGCGCCAGCAGCTCCCTGACTAGCGCAACCTACGAGCAGTACTTC.